The present entry profiles one TCR beta chain with its context. This clone has ten or more counts. Its antigen is still unknown. One base away there is no much larger clone; base qualities are not given. These data belong to a study of beta chain features in type 1 diabetes (dated by TCRdb to 2017 to 2018). As for the study more broadly: Patients and healthy donors did not differ in mean age, gender distribution, total cell number or subset yield. A total of 90 million to 140 million sorted cells were examined across all samples, and RNA yield correlated strongly with the number of cells per subset. The study compared the TCRB repertoires of sorted circulating CD4+ T cell subsets in recently diagnosed type 1 diabetes patients with those in matched healthy donors. Regulatory and stem cell-like memory subsets were obtained from only 8 patients and about 8 healthy donors, while naive and central memory subsets were obtained from all 30 or so donors.

A single peripheral blood draw of about 120 mL on average was collected from each donor into heparinised tubes. A BD FACSAria II was used to sort naive, central memory, regulatory and stem cell-like memory CD4+ T cells with a panel that included CD45RO, CCR7, CD25, CD127, CD95 and CD27. Every sorted population had a purity above 95%. PBMCs were separated immediately by Lymphoprep density gradient centrifugation and were stained directly, without being cultured. So that batch effects would be minimized, each experiment stained and sorted samples in pairs, pairing one healthy donor with one patient. The CDR3 goes from the cysteine to the phenylalanine over 20 residues. The read is trimmed to its CDR3 DNA, 60 bases read in frame from base 1. According to the germline V gene, CDR1 reads SGHVS and CDR2 reads FQNEAQ. At the junction V is shortened by 1 base and J by 2 bases; bases outside the gene matches: 17.

The High Capacity cDNA Reverse Transcription Kit was used to reverse transcribe all of the isolated RNA, meaning that expressed TCRB transcripts were what got sequenced. Deep immunoSEQ sequencing was applied to naive, central memory and regulatory T cell samples, giving an average of about 3.4 million total reads per sample. Sorted cells were lysed in RLT buffer, and RNA was extracted using DNase-treated RNeasy Micro or Mini kits according to cell number. To prevent cross-contamination, each cell subset was processed individually, whereas patient and healthy donor samples were processed jointly. Using the immunoSEQ multiplex PCR, TCRB sequences were amplified from cDNA into 87-bp fragments spanning the CDR3 region. The amplicons were sequenced using the Illumina HiSeq platform. The paper's data handling went like this. Synthetic template baselines were used to correct PCR bias computationally, reads within Hamming distance 2 were collapsed together, and singletons that could not be merged were discarded. Reads were aligned against IMGT to assign V, D and J genes, CDR3 length and insertions or deletions at six rearrangement sites. Within each subset, clonotype counts were normalized to the number of sorted cells before true diversity and Gini coefficients were calculated with the tcR R package. The overlap coefficient, calculated on TCRB nucleotide sequences, was used to measure repertoire sharing. The clones in this table, taken by TCRdb from immuneACCESS, are in-frame only. Not every clone is retained; where verified, under half of the shortfall comes from an unresolved V gene, and the cause of the rest is unknown. V and J calls and clone size come straight from that table; D and trimming were deduced from the DNA. Present in this sample are almost 350,000 clones, 9.3% of which were seen just once. Jointly, the top ten make up less than 1.2% of the sample.

Study-wide conclusions, independent of this receptor: HLA sub-analyses involved small numbers of individuals, so any influence of HLA type on TCRB rearrangement remained unresolved. PCR may preferentially amplify shorter templates, but because patient and control samples were amplified and corrected together, any resulting skew would affect both groups equally. At VDJ recombination sites, type 1 diabetes patients had fewer insertions and more deleted nucleotides, which implies abnormalities in thymic rearrangement. Because cDNA was sequenced instead of genomic DNA, highly expressing activated cells could be over-represented, though the groups showed no difference in activation or CD3 levels. A moderate but significant shortening of TCRB CDR3 length was observed in type 1 diabetes patients in all four CD4+ subsets. Naive, central memory and regulatory TCRB repertoires appeared to be more similar among patients than among healthy donors.

The receptor comes from a man younger than 40 with type 1 diabetes. The sequence joins TRBV7-8 to TRBJ2-3; TRBD2 fits 8 bases in the junction. The sample consisted of central memory CD4+ T cells from blood. The DNA is TGTGCCAGCAGCTTAGTTCGATTAAACAGCGGGGGACCCTACACAGATACGCAGTATTTT. The translation is CASSLVRLNSGGPYTDTQYF.